The rows below give T cell receptor beta chains drawn from one sample of a study of OX40 agonist ivuxolimab in advanced cancers. Assay: immunoSEQ multiplex PCR; the TCRdb copy retains only in-frame clones and omits some. The data contain approximately 87,000 clones, just over 85% of them singletons. Sample: CD4+ or CD8+ T cells sorted from blood, taken in a trial of the OX40 agonist ivuxolimab. These receptors all stem from an adult with an advanced solid tumor such as melanoma, head and neck, liver or kidney cancer. The CDR3 runs from the conserved cysteine through the conserved F or W. The D gene is left open where the match is weak. The listing skips clone size in some rows; elsewhere it reads once, few, many or a size class.

CDR3nt	CDR3aa	abundance	v_gene	j_gene	d_gene
TGTGCCAGCACCCGACAGGGTTGGACTGAAGCTTTCTTT	CASTRQGWTEAFF	.	TRBV28	TRBJ1-1	TRBD1
TGTGCCAGCAGCATGGACAGGGGGCTCCATCAGCCCCAGCATTTT	CASSMDRGLHQPQHF	once	TRBV5-4	TRBJ1-5	TRBD1
TGTGCCAGCAGTTCTCAGGGAGACACCATATATTTT	CASSSQGDTIYF	.	TRBV28	TRBJ1-3	.
TGTGCCAGCTCACCCTACGCTGGCGGCCTGACAGATACGCAGTATTTT	CASSPYAGGLTDTQYF	.	TRBV18	TRBJ2-3	.
TGTGCCAGCAGTTCCCAGGAGCTCCCCACTGAAGCTTTCTTT	CASSSQELPTEAFF	.	TRBV27	TRBJ1-1	.
TGTGCCAGCAGCTTGGTGTCAGGGGCTAACTATGGCTACACCTTC	CASSLVSGANYGYTF	.	TRBV5-6	TRBJ1-2	.
TGTGCCAGCATCGTAGGGACGGGCGGAAACACCATATATTTT	CASIVGTGGNTIYF	.	TRBV11-2	TRBJ1-3	.
TGTGCCACCAGCAGAGACAAGACCCCAGGGGAGACCCAGTACTTC	CATSRDKTPGETQYF	.	TRBV15	TRBJ2-5	.
TGTGCCAGTACCCGTGCCGCAGGGAACGGCTATGGCTACACCTTC	CASTRAAGNGYGYTF	once	TRBV19	TRBJ1-2	.
TGTGCCAGAAGCCCTAGCGCGGGGTACGAGCAGTACTTC	CARSPSAGYEQYF	.	TRBV5-3	TRBJ2-7	.
TGTGCCAGCAGCTTAGGGAACGGACTGGGAACCTACGAGCAGTACTTC	CASSLGNGLGTYEQYF	.	TRBV7-6	TRBJ2-7	.
TGTGCCACCGGGACTAGCTTGGGACCCGAGCAGTTCTTC	CATGTSLGPEQFF	.	TRBV28	TRBJ2-1	TRBD2
TGCGCCAGCAGCTTAAAGGGACTAGCGGGAGTTGGGAACTTCTACGAGCAGTACTTC	CASSLKGLAGVGNFYEQYF	.	TRBV5-1	TRBJ2-7	TRBD2
TGTGCCTGGAGTGTTCGGCTTAGCGGCAATCAGCCCCAGCATTTT	CAWSVRLSGNQPQHF	.	TRBV30	TRBJ1-5	.
TGTGCCACCCGGGAACGGGAGTATGGGACCCAGTACTTC	CATREREYGTQYF	.	TRBV6-1	TRBJ2-5	.
TGTGCCAGCAGTAGGGGGGGAGCGGGAGGCCCCCCGAATGAGCAGTTCTTC	CASSRGGAGGPPNEQFF	.	TRBV27	TRBJ2-1	TRBD2
TGTGCCAGCTTAAGGGAGCCGTACACTGAAGCTTTCTTT	CASLREPYTEAFF	few	TRBV5-8	TRBJ1-1	.
TGTGCCAGCAGCGTGGGACAGGAGACCCAGTACTTC	CASSVGQETQYF	.	TRBV9	TRBJ2-5	TRBD1
TGTGCCAGCCGAAAGGGGGGATCGAACACTGAAGCTTTCTTT	CASRKGGSNTEAFF	.	TRBV6-1	TRBJ1-1	.
TGTGCCAGCAGCAGGACTGCCTACGAGCAGTACTTC	CASSRTAYEQYF	.	TRBV11-2	TRBJ2-7	.
TGCGCCAGCAGCACCGACTACCGCTACGAGCAGTACTTC	CASSTDYRYEQYF	few	TRBV5-1	TRBJ2-7	.
TGCAGTGCTAGAAAGTCTGGCTACACCTTC	CSARKSGYTF	.	TRBV20-1	TRBJ1-2	.
TGTGCCAGCAGTTCAGGGTTCGTTGGCGAGCAGTACTTC	CASSSGFVGEQYF	.	TRBV2	TRBJ2-7	.
TGTGCCAGCAGCTTAGCTTCGACATCACCCCTCCACTTT	CASSLASTSPLHF	.	TRBV7-2	TRBJ1-6	.